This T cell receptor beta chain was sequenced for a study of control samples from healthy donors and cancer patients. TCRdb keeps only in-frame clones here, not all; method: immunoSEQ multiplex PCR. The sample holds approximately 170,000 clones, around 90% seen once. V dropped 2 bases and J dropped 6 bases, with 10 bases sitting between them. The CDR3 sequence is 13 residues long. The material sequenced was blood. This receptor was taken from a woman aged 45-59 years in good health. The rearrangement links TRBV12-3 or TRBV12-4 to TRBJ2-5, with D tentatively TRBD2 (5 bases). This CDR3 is CASSLRGWQTQYF. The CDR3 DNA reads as TGTGCCAGCAGTTTACGGGGATGGCAGACCCAGTACTTC.